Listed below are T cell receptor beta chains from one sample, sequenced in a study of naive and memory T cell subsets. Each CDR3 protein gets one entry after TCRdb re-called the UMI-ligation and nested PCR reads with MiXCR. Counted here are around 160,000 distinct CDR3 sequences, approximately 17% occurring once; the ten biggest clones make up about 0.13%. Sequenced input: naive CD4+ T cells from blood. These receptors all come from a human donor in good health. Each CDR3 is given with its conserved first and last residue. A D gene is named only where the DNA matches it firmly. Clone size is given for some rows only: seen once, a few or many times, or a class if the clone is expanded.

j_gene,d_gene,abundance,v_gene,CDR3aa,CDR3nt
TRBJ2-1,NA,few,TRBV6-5,CASSLGLASYNEQFF,TGTGCCAGCAGCCTTGGGCTAGCCTCCTACAATGAGCAGTTCTTC
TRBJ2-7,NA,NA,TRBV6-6,CASSYLGERRYEQYF,TGTGCCAGCAGTTACCTGGGGGAGAGAAGGTACGAGCAGTACTTC
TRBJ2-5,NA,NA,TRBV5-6,CASSPFSQGQETQYF,TGTGCCAGCAGCCCATTCAGCCAGGGGCAAGAGACCCAGTACTTC
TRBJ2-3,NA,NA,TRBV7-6,CASSPPPVDTQYF,TGTGCCAGCAGCCCCCCACCGGTAGATACGCAGTATTTT
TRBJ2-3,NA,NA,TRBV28,CASSLRQHTQYF,TGTGCCAGCAGTTTACGACAGCATACGCAGTATTTT
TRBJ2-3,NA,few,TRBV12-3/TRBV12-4,CASSPGLTGRDTQYF,TGTGCCAGCAGCCCTGGACTTACCGGAAGGGATACGCAGTATTTT
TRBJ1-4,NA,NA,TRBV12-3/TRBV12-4,CASRSGQYGEKLFF,TGTGCCAGCAGGAGCGGACAGTATGGGGAAAAACTGTTTTTT
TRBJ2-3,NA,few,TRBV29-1,CSVDRPTRGDTQYF,TGCAGCGTTGACAGGCCAACGAGGGGAGATACGCAGTATTTT
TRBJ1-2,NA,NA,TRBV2,CASSEVHRVVNYGYTF,TGTGCCAGCAGTGAGGTCCACAGGGTAGTAAACTATGGCTACACCTTC
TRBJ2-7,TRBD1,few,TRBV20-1,CSVPGQGGNYEQYF,TGCAGTGTCCCAGGACAGGGGGGCAACTACGAGCAGTACTTC
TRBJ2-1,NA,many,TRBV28,CASSLGQSYNEQFF,TGTGCCAGCAGTTTGGGCCAGAGCTACAATGAGCAGTTCTTC
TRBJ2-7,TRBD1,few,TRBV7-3,CASSLNPGQGLYEQYF,TGTGCCAGCAGCTTGAACCCGGGACAGGGGCTCTACGAGCAGTACTTC
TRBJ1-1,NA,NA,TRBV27,CASSLGLGRNTEAFF,TGTGCCAGCAGTTTGGGTTTAGGGCGGAACACTGAAGCTTTCTTT
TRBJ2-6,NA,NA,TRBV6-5,CASSYSLGTGANVLTF,TGTGCCAGCAGTTACTCCCTCGGGACTGGGGCCAACGTCCTGACTTTC
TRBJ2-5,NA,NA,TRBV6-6,CASSSLTAQYF,TGTGCCAGCAGTTCGCTGACCGCACAGTACTTC